One sample yielded the 21 T cell receptor beta chains listed below, sequenced in a study of CD8+ T cells in alopecia areata. Investigators isolated RNA and reverse transcribed it into cDNA to act as the sequencing template. Repertoires were generated with immunoSEQ multiplex PCR, while TCRdb's copy carries only in-frame clones and drops some. The data show around 140,000 clones, 85% to 90% seen once. The sequencing used CD8+ T cells sorted from blood, collected at week 0. Source of these receptors: a human donor with alopecia areata.

This sequence joins TRBV5-5 and TRBJ2-7, with no clear D. The length of the CDR3 is 13 residues. Germline V gene lookup returns CDR1 SGHKS and CDR2 YYEKEE (reference sequence). V was shortened by 4 bases and J by 2 bases, with 10 bases between the two germline ends. The CDR3 reads CASSRSSTYEQYF. As DNA, the CDR3 is TGTGCCAGCAGCAGAAGCTCGACCTACGAGCAGTACTTC.

This sequence joins TRBV7-9 and TRBJ2-1; no definite D call. In germline, CDR1 is SEHNR, CDR2 FQNEAQ (reference sequence). The CDR3 has 11 amino acids. V gave up 10 bases and J gave up 3 bases, with 7 bases separating them. The CDR3 nucleotides are TGTGCCACCCCCCGCTACAATGAGCAGTTCTTC. This translates into CATPRYNEQFF.

This chain uses TRBV29-1 with TRBJ2-7, with D hard to call. The CDR3 has 12 amino acids. The V gene's germline CDR1 is SQVTM and CDR2 ANQGSEA. Trimming left V 7 bases short and J 1 base short, with 11 bases between. For the CDR3, the DNA is TGCAGCGCTTCGCTCGGGTCCTACGAGCAGTACTTC. Translating it yields CSASLGSYEQYF.

The chain has TRBV29-1 and TRBJ2-7; TRBD2 matches at 9 bases. V dropped 4 bases and J dropped 9; count of bases not matched to a gene: 13. This CDR3 contains 14 residues. CDR1 and CDR2 (germline): SQVTM, ANQGSEA. CDR3: CSVVTSNSGSAQYF. The CDR3 DNA reads as TGCAGCGTTGTCACCTCAAATAGCGGGAGCGCGCAGTACTTC.

The V call is TRBV11-2, the J call TRBJ1-3; D is unclear. The V and J ends lost 2 bases and 7 bases respectively, with 6 bases between them. CDR1 is SGHAT and CDR2 is FQNNGV in the germline V gene. The CDR3 has 12 residues. CDR3 sequence reads: CASSLIENTIYF. DNA of the CDR3: TGTGCCAGCAGCTTAATAGAGAACACCATATATTTT.

DNA of the CDR3: TGCGCCAGCAGCTTGGGGGACAGGGACACAGATACGCAGTATTTT. Its translation is CASSLGDRDTDTQYF. V is TRBV5-1 and J is TRBJ2-3; 9 bases are a match to TRBD1. The CDR3 totals 15 residues. Germline V lookup: CDR1 SGHRS, CDR2 YFSETQ. The V gene end was trimmed by 0 bases and the J gene end by 2 bases; junction bases not matched to a gene: 1. Combining the CDR3 with reference TRBV5-1 and TRBJ2-3 gives the whole variable domain KAGVTQTPRYLIKTRGQQVTLSCSPISGHRSVSWYQQTPGQGLQFLFEYFSETQRNKGNFPGRFSGRQFSNSRSEMNVSTLELGDSALYLCASSLGDRDTDTQYFGPGTRLTVL.

The chain is built from TRBV4-2 and TRBJ2-2; 7 positions agree with TRBD1. Germline CDR1 reads LGHNA; CDR2 reads YNFKEQ. The CDR3 spans 13 residues. After removal of 5 bases from V and 6 bases from J, the junction contained 3 bases not matched to a gene. CDR3 residues: CASSTRGSGELFF. The CDR3 DNA reads as TGTGCCAGCAGCACCAGGGGGTCCGGGGAGCTGTTTTTT.

This clone was detected only once. The chain employs TRBV5-6 and TRBJ2-7; 9 bases map to TRBD1. The V gene's germline CDR1 is SGHDT and CDR2 YYEEEE. This CDR3 has 15 residues. The junction had 9 bases not matched to a gene; V was cut back by 5 bases and J by 3 bases. The CDR3 spells CASSPTGTGFYEQYF. The CDR3 coding sequence is TGTGCCAGCAGTCCGACCGGGACAGGGTTCTACGAGCAGTACTTC.

The CDR3 loop is CASSAGGETQYF. For the CDR3, the DNA is TGTGCCAGCAGTGCGGGGGGCGAGACCCAGTACTTC. The chain uses TRBV6-5 and TRBJ2-5; 8 bases fit TRBD2. The germline CDR1 and CDR2 sequences are MNHEY and SVGAGI. V shed 5 bases, J shed 5 bases, and the junction held 1 base outside the gene matches. This CDR3 comprises 12 residues.

V and J are TRBV27 and TRBJ2-2; 8 bases map to TRBD2. The CDR3 sequence is 16 residues long. Germline V gives CDR1 MNHEY, CDR2 SMNVEV (reference sequence). V gave up 7 bases and J gave up 8 bases; unmatched junction bases: 15. The DNA of the CDR3 is TGTGCCAGCACCCTATCGGGGGGGCGGGAGACGGGGGAGCTGTTTTTT. This gives the protein CASTLSGGRETGELFF.

The genes are TRBV7-8 and TRBJ2-7; 7 positions agree with TRBD2. The CDR3 spans 14 residues. The germline V gene has CDR1 SGHVS and CDR2 FQNEAQ. V lost 2 bases, J lost 3 bases, and 4 bases stayed unmatched. CDR3 loop: CASSLSRELYEQYF. CDR3 nucleotide sequence: TGTGCCAGCAGCTTATCGCGGGAGCTCTACGAGCAGTACTTC.

This clone has just a few counts. The chain joins TRBV2 to TRBJ2-2; 15 bases are shared with TRBD2. CDR3 length: 17 amino acids. Germline CDR1 and CDR2: SNHLY and FYNNEI. J lost 0 bases, V lost 8 bases, and 4 bases had no gene match. The DNA of the CDR3 is TGTGCCAGCCAAGGGACTAGCGGGAGGCCGAACACCGGGGAGCTGTTTTTT. As protein: CASQGTSGRPNTGELFF.

This clone was observed a few times. J is TRBJ1-1 and V is TRBV27, with TRBD1 matching 7 bases. The CDR3 covers 16 residues. V dropped 9 bases and J dropped 5; count of bases not matched to a gene: 18. Looked up from germline, CDR1 is MNHEY and CDR2 is SMNVEV (reference sequence). DNA for the CDR3: TGTGCCAGTGGCGGCGTGACAGGGAGTTTGGGGACTGAAGCTTTCTTT. Translation: CASGGVTGSLGTEAFF.

V usage is TRBV27 and J usage is TRBJ2-3, with D perhaps given as TRBD1 or TRBD2 (5 bases each). Germline V gives CDR1 MNHEY, CDR2 SMNVEV (reference sequence). This CDR3 spans 13 amino acids. This CDR3 reads CGRGGRPADTQYF. In DNA form, the CDR3 reads TGTGGCCGGGGCGGCCGGCCTGCAGATACGCAGTATTTT.

This rearrangement joins TRBV19 to TRBJ1-1, with 7 nucleotides matching TRBD1. The V gene's germline CDR1 is LNHDA and CDR2 SQIVND (reference sequence). This CDR3 has 13 residues. V gave up 8 bases and J gave up 2 bases; unmatched junction bases: 5. Here the CDR3 DNA reads TGTGCCAGTCTCTACAGGGGAAACACTGAAGCTTTCTTT. It specifies CASLYRGNTEAFF.

V is TRBV29-1 and J is TRBJ2-7; D not resolved. Looked up from germline, CDR1 is SQVTM and CDR2 is ANQGSEA. The CDR3 runs to 14 residues. Trimming left V 4 bases short and J 4 bases short, with 17 bases between. Written as DNA, the CDR3 is TGCAGCGTTGTAGGGCCGTCTTACCAGTACGAGCAGTACTTC. This codes for CSVVGPSYQYEQYF.

This chain uses TRBV27 with TRBJ2-2, with D possibly being TRBD2 (6 bases). The CDR3 has 12 amino acids. Germline V lookup: CDR1 MNHEY, CDR2 SMNVEV (reference sequence). Trimming cost V 7 bases and J 7 bases, with 10 bases left between them. CDR3 residues: CASKRGSGELFF. The CDR3 nucleotides are TGTGCCAGCAAACGGGGGAGCGGGGAGCTGTTTTTT.

This clone was counted a single time. The same CDR3 is also encoded by other DNA sequences in this sample. The chain recombines TRBV9 with TRBJ2-2; D unresolved. CDR1 is SGDLS and CDR2 is YYNGEE in the germline V gene. This CDR3 comprises 14 residues. V was clipped by 0 bases and J by 1 base, with 4 bases between them. CDR3 DNA: TGTGCCAGCAGCGTAGGGGGGAACACCGGGGAGCTGTTTTTT. Translating it yields CASSVGGNTGELFF.

The V and J genes are TRBV2 and TRBJ2-3, with D perhaps TRBD1 or TRBD2 (6 bases each). There are 16 residues in the CDR3. Germline CDR1 is SNHLY and CDR2 is FYNNEI. Trimming removed 3 bases from V and 4 bases from J, with 17 bases in between. The CDR3 DNA sequence: TGTGCCAGCAGTGATGCAGAGGGGGGCGTCGCAGATACGCAGTATTTT. Amino acids: CASSDAEGGVADTQYF.

The chain couples TRBV25-1 to TRBJ2-1; possible D gene TRBD1, 6 bases. Trimming left V 5 bases short and J 3 bases short, with 11 bases between. The CDR3 consists of 14 residues. CDR1 and CDR2 (germline): MGHDK, SYGVNS. The CDR3 protein is CASSFRDIYNEQFF. CDR3 bases: TGTGCCAGCAGTTTCCGGGACATCTACAATGAGCAGTTCTTC.

The chain carries TRBV19 and TRBJ2-2; D remains ambiguous. The CDR3 totals 14 residues. CDR1 and CDR2 from the germline V gene are LNHDA and SQIVND (reference sequence). V was trimmed by 7 bases and J by 7 bases, leaving 16 bases between them. CDR3 in amino acids: CASNMQEFGGELFF. DNA of the CDR3: TGTGCCAGTAACATGCAGGAATTTGGCGGGGAGCTGTTTTTT.